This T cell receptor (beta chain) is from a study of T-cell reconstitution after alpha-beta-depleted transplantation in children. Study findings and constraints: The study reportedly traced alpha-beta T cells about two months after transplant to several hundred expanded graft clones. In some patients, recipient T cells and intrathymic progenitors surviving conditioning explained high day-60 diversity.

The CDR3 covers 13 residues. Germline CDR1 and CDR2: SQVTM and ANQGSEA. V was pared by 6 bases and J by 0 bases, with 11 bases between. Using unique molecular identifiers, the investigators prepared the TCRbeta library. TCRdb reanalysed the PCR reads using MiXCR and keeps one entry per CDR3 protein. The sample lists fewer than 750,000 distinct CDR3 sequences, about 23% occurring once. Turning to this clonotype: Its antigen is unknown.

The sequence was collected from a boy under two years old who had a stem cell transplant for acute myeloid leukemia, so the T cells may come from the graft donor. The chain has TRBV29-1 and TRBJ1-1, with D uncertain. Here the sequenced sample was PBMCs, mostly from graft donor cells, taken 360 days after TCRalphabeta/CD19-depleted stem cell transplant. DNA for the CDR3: TGCAGCGTCGAGGACGGAATGAACACTGAAGCTTTCTTT. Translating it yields CSVEDGMNTEAFF.